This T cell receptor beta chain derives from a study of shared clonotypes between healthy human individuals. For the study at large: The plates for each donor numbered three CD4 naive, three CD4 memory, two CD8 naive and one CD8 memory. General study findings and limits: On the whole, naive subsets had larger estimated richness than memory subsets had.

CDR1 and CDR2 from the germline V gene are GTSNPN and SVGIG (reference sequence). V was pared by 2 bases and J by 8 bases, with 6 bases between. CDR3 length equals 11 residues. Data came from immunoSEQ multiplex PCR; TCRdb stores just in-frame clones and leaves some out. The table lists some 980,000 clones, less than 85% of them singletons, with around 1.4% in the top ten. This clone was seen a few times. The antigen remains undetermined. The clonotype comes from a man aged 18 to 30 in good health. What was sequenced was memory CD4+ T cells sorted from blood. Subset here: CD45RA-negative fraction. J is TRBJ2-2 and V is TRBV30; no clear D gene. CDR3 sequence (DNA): TGTGCCTGGAGTCATAGTGGGGAGCTGTTTTTT. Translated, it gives CAWSHSGELFF.